This TCR beta chain was observed in a study of cytomegalovirus exposure and HLA in healthy donors. Whole-study findings and limits: With DRB1 most and HLA-C fewest, TCR association rates differed between HLA loci in a later analysis. Apart from CMV serostatus, no immune exposure information was available. Donors belonging to an Asian-associated ancestry cluster reportedly showed fewer N-insertions in productive TCRs than the roughly 680-donor mean, according to what a later analysis found.

The V gene lost 0 bases and the J gene lost 3 bases, with 12 bases spanning the gap. Germline V gives CDR1 LGHNA, CDR2 YNFKEQ. The CDR3 spans 16 residues. Researchers ran the PCR with 60 Vbeta and 13 Jbeta primers. Clones were sequenced by immunoSEQ multiplex PCR, and TCRdb holds only the in-frame ones, with some missing. The data contain more than 150,000 clones, around 83% of them singletons. Donors were ostensibly healthy at sampling, although undocumented immune exposures were probable. There are a few counts of this clone. Its antigen is unidentified. This chain uses TRBV4-2 with TRBJ1-3; D is possibly TRBD1 (5 bases). The clonotype originates from a woman under 30 in good health and CMV-seronegative. Sequencing used PBMCs. CDR3 sequence: CASSQEVRANGNTIYF. In DNA, the CDR3 is TGTGCCAGCAGCCAAGAAGTCAGGGCGAATGGAAACACCATATATTTT.